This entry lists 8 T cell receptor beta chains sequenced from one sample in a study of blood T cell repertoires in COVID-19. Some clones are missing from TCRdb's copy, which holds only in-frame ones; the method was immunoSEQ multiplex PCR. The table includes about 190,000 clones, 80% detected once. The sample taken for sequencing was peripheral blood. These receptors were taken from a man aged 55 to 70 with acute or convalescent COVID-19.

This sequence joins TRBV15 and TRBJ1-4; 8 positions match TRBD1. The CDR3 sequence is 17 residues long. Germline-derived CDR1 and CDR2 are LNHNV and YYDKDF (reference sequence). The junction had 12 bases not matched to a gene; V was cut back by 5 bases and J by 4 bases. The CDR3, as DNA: TGTGCCACCAGCGGAACCGGGACAGGAGTCCTTAATGAAAAACTGTTTTTT. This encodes CATSGTGTGVLNEKLFF.

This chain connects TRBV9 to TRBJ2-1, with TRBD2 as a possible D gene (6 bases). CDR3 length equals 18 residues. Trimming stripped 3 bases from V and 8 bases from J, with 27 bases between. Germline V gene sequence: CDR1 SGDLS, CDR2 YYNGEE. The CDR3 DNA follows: TGTGCCAGCAGCGCGGAGGACTCTAGGGCCGGCTGGAGGGATGAGCAGTTCTTC. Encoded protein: CASSAEDSRAGWRDEQFF.

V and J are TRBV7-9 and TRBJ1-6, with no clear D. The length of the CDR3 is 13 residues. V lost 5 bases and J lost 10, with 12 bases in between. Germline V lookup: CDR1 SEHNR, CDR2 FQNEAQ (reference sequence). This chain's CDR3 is CASSPEGGSPLHF. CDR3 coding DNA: TGTGCCAGCAGCCCGGAGGGTGGCTCACCCCTCCACTTT.

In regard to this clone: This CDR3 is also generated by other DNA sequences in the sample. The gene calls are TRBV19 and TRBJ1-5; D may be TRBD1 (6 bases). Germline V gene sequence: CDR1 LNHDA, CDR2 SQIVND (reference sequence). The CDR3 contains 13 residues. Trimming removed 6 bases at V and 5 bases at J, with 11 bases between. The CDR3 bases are TGTGCCAGTAGCCGGGACATATATCAGCCCCAGCATTTT. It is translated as CASSRDIYQPQHF.

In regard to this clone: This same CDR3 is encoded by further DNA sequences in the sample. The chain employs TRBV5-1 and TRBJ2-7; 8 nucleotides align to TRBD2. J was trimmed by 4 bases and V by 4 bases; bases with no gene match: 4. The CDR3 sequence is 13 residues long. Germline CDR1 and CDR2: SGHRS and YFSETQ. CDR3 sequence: CASSPSGRYEQYF. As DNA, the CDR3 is TGCGCCAGCAGCCCGAGCGGGAGATACGAGCAGTACTTC.

CDR3 coding DNA: TGTGCCACCAGTGCCGCGACCCCGGGGATCCAGCCCCAGCATTTT. Translated: CATSAATPGIQPQHF. The rearrangement joins TRBV24-1 to TRBJ1-5, with D uncertain. The CDR3 runs 15 residues. From germline, CDR1 is KGHDR and CDR2 SFDVKD. The V gene lost 5 bases and the J gene lost 7 bases, with 17 bases spanning the gap.

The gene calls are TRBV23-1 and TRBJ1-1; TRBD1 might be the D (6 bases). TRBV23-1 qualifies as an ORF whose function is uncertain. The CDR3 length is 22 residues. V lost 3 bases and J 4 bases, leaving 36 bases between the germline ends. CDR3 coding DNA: TGCGCCAGCAGTCATCCTACCGGGACACCGTATCGCCTGTCTCTCCTGAGCACTGAAGCTTTCTTT. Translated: CASSHPTGTPYRLSLLSTEAFF.

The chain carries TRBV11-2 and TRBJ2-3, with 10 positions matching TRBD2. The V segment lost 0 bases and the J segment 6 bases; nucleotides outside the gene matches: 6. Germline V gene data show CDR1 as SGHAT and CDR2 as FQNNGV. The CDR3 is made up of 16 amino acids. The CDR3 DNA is TGTGCCAGCAGCTTAGAGCTAGCGGGAGTCACCGATACGCAGTATTTT. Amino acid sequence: CASSLELAGVTDTQYF.